This T cell receptor beta chain was found in a study of T cell repertoires in cytomegalovirus infection. As for the study in general: Well-studied HLA-B-restricted epitopes and recently identified HLA-C-restricted epitopes of CMV were both used in the study. Public TCR beta signature analysis indicated the presence of both CMV infection and matching HLA type. Overall study findings and caveats: Adding up the frequency of public TCR beta families identified people who carried CMV plus the relevant HLA. In two of eight donors, the top clonotype was HLA-C-restricted CMV-specific.

TCRdb re-called the reads through MiXCR, storing one row per CDR3 protein. There are 100,000 or so distinct CDR3 sequences in the sample; under 50% occur only once, and just under 75% lies in the top ten. This clonotype was counted at least ten times. Its antigen is unknown. This TCR was sampled from a human donor in good health (CMV status not recorded). Some clones in this sample may be carry-over from other donors' samples. Sequenced here: CD8+ T cells from cultured PBMCs, sampled from culture after CMV antigen stimulation.

The DNA of the CDR3 is TGTGCCACCAGTGACTCAGGGTATACGCAGTATTTT. Its protein is CATSDSGYTQYF. V and J are TRBV24-1 and TRBJ2-3, with a tentative D call TRBD1 (5 bases). The CDR3 sequence is 12 residues long. V was shortened by 4 bases and J by 7 bases, with 8 bases between the two germline ends. From germline, CDR1 is KGHDR and CDR2 SFDVKD.